This note documents a single TCR beta chain sequence. Its target antigen remains unknown. Per-base qualities were not stored, and no clone one base away is much larger. The junction shows trimming of 1 base on V and 7 bases on J, and the gene matches do not reach 13 bases of it. The germline V gene sets CDR1 to SGHVS and CDR2 to FQNEAQ. The CDR3 runs 17 amino acids, cysteine and phenylalanine included. The entry retains the CDR3 DNA only, 51 bases that are in frame from base 1. The data originate from a study of cytomegalovirus exposure and HLA in healthy donors (dated by TCRdb to 2016 to 2017). Regarding the complete study: An earlier analysis of approximately 640 of the donors reported approximately 300 Gb of sequence data and roughly 110 million unique TCR beta sequences from some 180 million T cells. Roughly 320 gigabases of sequencing data and around 85 million unique TCR sequences made up an early release that covered fewer than 650 HLA-typed donors. The genetic ancestry cluster associated with self-reported Caucasian donors included 70% to 85% of the 300 to 400 genotyped donors. The aim of the study was to test whether cataloging public T cell receptors could identify signatures of past pathogen exposure. Using immunosequencing, the study profiled T cell repertoires from about 620 subjects and related those repertoires to cytomegalovirus serostatus. Besides the first cohort of roughly 640 subjects, a separate validation cohort made up of 120 different subjects was used. To predict cytomegalovirus infection status, the study brought together high-throughput TCR immunosequencing, statistical association of individual TCRs with disease status, and machine learning. In a later analysis, previously published TCR beta repertoires from 500 to 750 donors were re-analyzed and high-resolution HLA genotyping was added so that TCR occurrence patterns could be studied. The later analysis used no new phenotypic data to find candidate immune exposures, relying instead on TCR beta sequences and their occurrence across donors. In an earlier analysis of around 540 of the donors, high-throughput TCR beta sequencing was used to judge whether each TCR beta V gene segment behaved as functional or pseudogenic. Donor age, sex, ethnicity and CMV serostatus were collected together with the repertoire data. A later genetic analysis took genome-wide SNP genotypes for about 55% of the 666 donors and used that subset as a discovery cohort. Every repertoire in the discovery cohort had been generated on one and the same sequencing platform. Both class I and class II loci were covered by HLA typing, at four-digit resolution. Typing coverage differed by locus: A, B, C, DRB1 and DQB1 were typed in roughly 620-630 donors, DQA1 in 522, DPA1 in 600 to 610, and DPB1 in 400 to 490. About five DR-DQ haplotypes were handled as single units for association and clustering because linkage in the cohort was strong. On average, 235,054 unique TCR beta nucleotide sequences were sequenced per donor among about 400 genotyped donors of the cohort, with 15% to 20% of those sequences being non-productive.

Library preparation used the immunoSEQ multiplex PCR assay. For the multiplex PCR, a mixture combining 60 forward primers for TCR Vbeta segments and 13 reverse primers for TCR Jbeta segments was used. The CDR3 region of rearranged TCR beta genes was amplified from genomic DNA with a multiplex PCR assay. The amplified TCR beta libraries were sequenced on the Illumina HiSeq System as 87-base-pair reads. The paper's processing steps were these. Across the roughly 600 repertoires, a later analysis counted some 81 million unique TCR beta chains, 9.5 million to 13 million of which were shared by at least two donors. Raw reads were error-corrected and collapsed into unique sequences with a nearest-neighbor algorithm that merged closely related sequences to remove PCR and sequencing errors. V, D and J gene segments were assigned by aligning CDR3 sequences to IMGT reference sequences. Each retained sequence needed at least a six-nucleotide match to both a V gene segment and a J gene segment. A rearrangement was called productive if the CDR3 had no stop codons and remained in frame with V and J, and every other rearrangement was called non-productive. Following IMGT convention, CDR3 was defined as the stretch from the second conserved V-encoded cysteine up to the conserved J-encoded phenylalanine. The earlier analysis of 550 to 650 of the donors excluded any sequence lacking an unambiguous match to a single V gene segment. In an earlier analysis of 450 to 700 of the donors, V segments were called functional above 56.7% productive rearrangements and were called segregating when the between-donor standard deviation exceeded 5%. A statistical classification framework was built to diagnose cytomegalovirus status from the catalog of TCR beta chain sequences. In a later analysis, V and J genes were assigned by comparing TCR nucleotide sequences against IMGT/GENE-DB human TR gene sequences. In a later analysis, CDR3 sequences and most-parsimonious VDJ recombination scenarios were assigned using the TCRdist pipeline. In a later analysis, each TCR beta chain was defined by its CDR3 amino acid sequence together with its V-gene family, and reads lacking a unique V-gene family were excluded. To address suspected cross-contamination and a sequencing artifact, a later analysis removed 450 to 700 highly shared, low-generation-probability nucleotide sequences. For each public chain, a later analysis derived a clonal expansion index from normalized ranks of inferred template counts within each repertoire. In a later analysis, generation probabilities were computed using a VDJ recombination model fitted to out-of-frame rearrangements, and the results were checked against IGoR. In a later analysis, hypergeometric tests were used to score TCR-TCR, TCR-HLA and TCR-CMV co-occurrence, with a repertoire-size bias correction applied to TCR pairs. False discovery rates were estimated in a later analysis by permuting HLA or CMV assignments 20 times. A later analysis grouped co-occurring TCRs with DBSCAN, adding TCRdist sequence similarity when clustering within HLA-allele-positive subsets. Co-occurrence clustering excluded repertoires with fewer than 30,000 or more than 120,000 public chains, plus five with anomalous nucleotide sharing. TCRdb retrieved this table from immuneACCESS and kept in-frame rearrangements only. Not all clones are present; in checked studies, unresolved V genes account for under half, and no reason is known for the remainder. The V and J calls and the clone size are those of that table, but D and trimming were determined from the DNA. The sample has 200,000 to 300,000 clones on record, 80% to 90% of them singletons. The top ten clones comprise roughly 2% of the sample.

Results and caveats for the whole study, not just this receptor: V-gene and J-gene trimming of TCR beta chains was associated with a missense DCLRE1C variant in a later genetic analysis, and the association was replicated in an independent cohort. This cohort had only TCR beta chains sequenced, and the lack of alpha or paired-chain data limited which features could be detected. The authors suggested that the approach could potentially be generalized to other disease states and immunological phenotypes. In vitro tests confirmed that a few of the cytomegalovirus-associated TCR beta chains recognize cytomegalovirus antigens. Because HLA typing was missing for some donors at each locus, association tests included only the typed subset. In a later analysis, HLA-associated TCR beta chains were found to be more clonally expanded and to have lower generation probabilities than equally common non-associated chains. An earlier analysis of 450 to 750 of the donors showed that most TCR beta V segments appeared in productive rearrangements either about 87% or about 30% of the time, which broadly matched IMGT annotations. CMV serostatus was the only immune exposure information available for the cohort. In a later analysis, 15,000 to 20,000 TCR beta sequences were associated with specific HLA alleles at a false discovery rate of 0.05. Across donors, most TCR sequences were observed very rarely, whereas some public TCRs were present in many individuals. In a later analysis, most CMV-associated TCR beta chains were found to appear HLA-restricted, with HLA associations seemingly driven largely by CMV exposure. Roughly uniform sequencing depth across donors was assumed in presence/absence analyses, although this assumption may not hold. The study listed 164 TCR beta chains as associated with cytomegalovirus. Cytomegalovirus status was reported to be diagnosed by the classifier with high specificity and sensitivity in both the original and validation cohorts. Because the 87-base-pair reads could not distinguish some IMGT-functional V segments, including TRBV6-2 and TRBV6-3, those segments were excluded. According to a later genetic analysis, donors in an Asian-associated ancestry cluster had fewer N-insertions in productive TCRs than the approximately 690-donor mean. A further reported finding was that TCR beta sequences accurately predicted the HLA-A and HLA-B alleles for most subjects in the first cohort. A group of highly shared sequence variants was considered likely to be a technical artifact of the sequencing pipeline. According to a later analysis, TCR association rates differed among HLA loci, with DRB1 alleles showing the most associated TCRs and HLA-C alleles showing the fewest. Assigning TCR associations to individual alleles was difficult when HLA alleles, especially DR and DQ, strongly co-occurred. Because counts were too low, about 15 rarely observed V segments, including chromosome 9 orphons, were left out of the earlier analysis of a few hundred of the donors. According to a later analysis, parvovirus B19, influenza, CMV and Epstein-Barr virus appeared linked to several top co-occurrence clusters. Linkage disequilibrium might explain the correlated functional status among segregating V segments, but an unknown experimental factor could not be excluded.

The cohort comprised around 700 healthy bone marrow donors. All cohort members were sampled while nominally healthy, although unrecorded immune exposures were likely present. The donor was CMV seropositive and belonged to the group of 250 to 350 seropositive cohort members. A peripheral blood sample was provided by each donor, and peripheral blood mononuclear cells were used for TCR beta sequencing. Genomic DNA was extracted from the blood cell samples with the Qiagen DNeasy Blood Extraction Kit. The chain is assembled from TRBV7-8 and TRBJ2-1; 7 of the junction bases match TRBD2. Sequencing input: PBMCs. The source is a middle-aged woman in good health and CMV-seropositive. The CDR3 here reads CASSLDPAASGGNEQFF. In nucleotides, the sequence is TGTGCCAGCAGCTTAGATCCCGCTGCTAGCGGCGGAAATGAGCAGTTCTTC.